This TCR beta chain was observed in a study of cytomegalovirus exposure and HLA in healthy donors. Study-level points and caveats: A later analysis linked a missense DCLRE1C variant to TCR beta V- and J-gene trimming. Versus the roughly 640-donor mean, an Asian-associated ancestry cluster reportedly showed fewer N-insertions in a later analysis. Researchers left out some V segments, among them TRBV6-2 and TRBV6-3, as indistinguishable.

The donors, nominally healthy at sampling, likely had unrecorded immune exposures. Concerning this clone itself: Its cognate antigen is unknown.

CDR3 size: 12 residues. The germline V and J ends were trimmed by 3 bases and 7 bases, with 9 bases remaining between them. Germline-derived CDR1 and CDR2 are KGHSH and LQKENI. This PCR relied on a set of 60 Vbeta primers and 13 Jbeta primers. TCRdb's table, derived via immunoSEQ multiplex PCR, lists solely in-frame clones and lacks some. Of approximately 170,000 clones listed, roughly four fifths are singletons. Input material: PBMCs. The sequence derives from a man between 40 and 49 years old in good health and CMV-seronegative. The chain combines TRBV18 with TRBJ1-1; the D is unclear. CDR3 bases: TGTGCCAGCTCACCGAGGGAGGGTGAAGCTTTCTTT. This encodes CASSPREGEAFF.